This T cell receptor (beta chain) derives from a study of T cells in Graves' hyperthyroidism and ophthalmopathy. The CDR3 extends over 15 amino acids. Germline CDR1 and CDR2: SEHNR and FQNEAQ (reference sequence). The ends were cut back, 8 bases at V and 9 bases at J, with 23 bases in the middle. Those patients with uncontrolled infection, other autoimmune disease, pregnancy or lactation were excluded. This blood was taken when hyperthyroidism was first diagnosed, before any ophthalmopathy symptoms existed. The TCR beta CDR3 regions underwent amplification using RNA transcripts as the source. An initial round of RT-PCR targeting the TCR CDR3 relied on the HTBI primer set. Each CDR3 protein is one row after TCRdb ran MiXCR on the multiplex PCR reads. This sample yields approximately 400,000 distinct CDR3 sequences, of which less than 20% are seen a single time; about a quarter belongs to the top ten.

V is TRBV7-9 and J is TRBJ2-1, with a tentative D call TRBD1 (7 bases). The sequence came from a woman younger than 30 with Graves' hyperthyroidism that later progressed to Graves' ophthalmopathy. Sequenced input: blood. The CDR3: CASPQPTGRSIEQFF. Here the CDR3 DNA reads TGTGCCAGCCCCCAGCCGACAGGGAGGTCCATTGAGCAGTTCTTC.